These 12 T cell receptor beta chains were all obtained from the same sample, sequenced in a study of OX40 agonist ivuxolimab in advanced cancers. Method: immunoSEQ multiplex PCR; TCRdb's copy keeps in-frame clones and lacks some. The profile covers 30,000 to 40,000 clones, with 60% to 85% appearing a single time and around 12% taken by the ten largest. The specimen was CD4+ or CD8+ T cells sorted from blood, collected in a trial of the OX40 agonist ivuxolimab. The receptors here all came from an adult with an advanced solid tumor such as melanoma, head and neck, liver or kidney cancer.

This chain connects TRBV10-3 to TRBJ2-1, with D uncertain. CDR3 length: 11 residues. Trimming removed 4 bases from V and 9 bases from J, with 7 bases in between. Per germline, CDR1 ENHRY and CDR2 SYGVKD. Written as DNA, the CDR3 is TGTGCCATCAGTGGTTGGGGTGAGCAGTTCTTC. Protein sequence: CAISGWGEQFF.

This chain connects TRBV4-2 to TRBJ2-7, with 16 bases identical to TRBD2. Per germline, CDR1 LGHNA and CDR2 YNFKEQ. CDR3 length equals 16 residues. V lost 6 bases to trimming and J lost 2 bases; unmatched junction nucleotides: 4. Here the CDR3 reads CASRGLAGGPTYEQYF. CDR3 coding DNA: TGTGCCAGCAGGGGACTAGCGGGAGGGCCGACCTACGAGCAGTACTTC.

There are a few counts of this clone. DNA for the CDR3: TGTGCCAGCAGCTTCGTCCTCTCTGGGGCCAACGTCCTGACTTTC. It yields the protein CASSFVLSGANVLTF. The rearrangement links TRBV6-6 to TRBJ2-6; unclear D gene. CDR3 length equals 15 residues. The V end lost 6 bases, the J end lost 0 bases, and 9 bases lay between the germline ends. Germline V gene data show CDR1 as MNHNY and CDR2 as SVGAGI (reference sequence).

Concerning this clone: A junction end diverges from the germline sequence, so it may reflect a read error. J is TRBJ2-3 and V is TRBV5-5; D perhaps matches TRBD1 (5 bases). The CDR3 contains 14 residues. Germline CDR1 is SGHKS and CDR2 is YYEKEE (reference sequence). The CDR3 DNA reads TGTGCCAGCAGGTTGGAAGGGGTCACAGATACGCAGTATTTT. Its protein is CASRLEGVTDTQYF.

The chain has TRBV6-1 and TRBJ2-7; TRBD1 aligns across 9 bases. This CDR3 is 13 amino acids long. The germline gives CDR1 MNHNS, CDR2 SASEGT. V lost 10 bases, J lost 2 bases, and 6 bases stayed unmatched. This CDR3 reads CATWDRATYEQYF. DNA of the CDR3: TGTGCCACCTGGGACAGGGCAACCTACGAGCAGTACTTC.

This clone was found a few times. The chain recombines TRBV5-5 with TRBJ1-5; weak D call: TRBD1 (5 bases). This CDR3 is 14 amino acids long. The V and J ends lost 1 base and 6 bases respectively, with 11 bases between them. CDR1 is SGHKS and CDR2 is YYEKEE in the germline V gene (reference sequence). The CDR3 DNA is TGTGCCAGCAGCTTGCAAGGGGCGCTTCAGCCCCAGCATTTT. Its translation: CASSLQGALQPQHF.

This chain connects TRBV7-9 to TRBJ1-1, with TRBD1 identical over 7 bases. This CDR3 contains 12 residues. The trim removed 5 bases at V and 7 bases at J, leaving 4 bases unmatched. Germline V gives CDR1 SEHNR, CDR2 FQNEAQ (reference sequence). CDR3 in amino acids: CASSPRGFEAFF. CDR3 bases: TGTGCCAGCAGCCCCAGGGGGTTTGAAGCTTTCTTT.

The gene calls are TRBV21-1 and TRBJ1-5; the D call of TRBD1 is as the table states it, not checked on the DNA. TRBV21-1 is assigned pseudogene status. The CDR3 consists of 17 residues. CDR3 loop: CASSGTGDVGGNQPQHF. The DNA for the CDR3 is TGTGCCAGCTCCGGGACAGGGGATGTCGGGGGCAATCAGCCCCAGCATTTT.

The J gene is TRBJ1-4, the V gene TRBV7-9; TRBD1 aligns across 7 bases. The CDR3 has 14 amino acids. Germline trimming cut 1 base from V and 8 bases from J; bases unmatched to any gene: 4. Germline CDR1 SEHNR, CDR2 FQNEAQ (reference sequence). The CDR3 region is CASSLGQGGEKLFF. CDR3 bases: TGTGCCAGCAGCTTAGGACAGGGAGGGGAAAAACTGTTTTTT.

The CDR3 loop is CAIARGGNEQFF. In DNA form, the CDR3 reads TGTGCCATCGCGAGGGGCGGCAATGAGCAGTTCTTC. The gene calls are TRBV10-3 and TRBJ2-1; D tentatively fits TRBD1 or TRBD2 (5 bases each). The germline gives CDR1 ENHRY, CDR2 SYGVKD. The CDR3 extends over 12 amino acids. V lost 8 bases, J lost 6 bases, and 11 bases lay in between.

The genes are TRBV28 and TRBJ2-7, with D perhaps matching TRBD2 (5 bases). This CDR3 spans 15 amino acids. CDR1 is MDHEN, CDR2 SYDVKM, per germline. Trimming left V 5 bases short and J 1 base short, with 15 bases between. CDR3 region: CASSPLGVGSYEQYF. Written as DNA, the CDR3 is TGTGCCAGCAGTCCATTGGGAGTGGGGTCCTACGAGCAGTACTTC.

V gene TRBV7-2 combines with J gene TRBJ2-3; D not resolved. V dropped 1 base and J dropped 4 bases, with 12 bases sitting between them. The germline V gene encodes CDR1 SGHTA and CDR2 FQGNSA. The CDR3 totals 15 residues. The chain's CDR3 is CASSLELHSADTQYF. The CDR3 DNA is TGTGCCAGCAGCTTAGAACTGCACAGCGCAGATACGCAGTATTTT.